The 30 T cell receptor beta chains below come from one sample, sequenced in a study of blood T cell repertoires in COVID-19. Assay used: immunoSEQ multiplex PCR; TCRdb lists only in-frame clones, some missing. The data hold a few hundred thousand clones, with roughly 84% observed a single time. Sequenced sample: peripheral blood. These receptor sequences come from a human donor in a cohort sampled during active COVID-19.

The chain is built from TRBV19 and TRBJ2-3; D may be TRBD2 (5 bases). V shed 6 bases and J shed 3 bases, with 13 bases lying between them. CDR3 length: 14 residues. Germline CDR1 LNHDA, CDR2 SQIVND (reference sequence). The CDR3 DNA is TGTGCCAGTAGGACTCGTCCGGGGACAGATACGCAGTATTTT. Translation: CASRTRPGTDTQYF.

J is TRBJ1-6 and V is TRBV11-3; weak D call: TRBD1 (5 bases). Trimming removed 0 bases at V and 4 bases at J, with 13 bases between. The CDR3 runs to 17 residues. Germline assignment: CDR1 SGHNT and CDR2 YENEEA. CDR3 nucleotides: TGTGCCAGCAGCTTAGATTCGCCGGCAGGGTATAATTCACCCCTCCACTTT. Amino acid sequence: CASSLDSPAGYNSPLHF.

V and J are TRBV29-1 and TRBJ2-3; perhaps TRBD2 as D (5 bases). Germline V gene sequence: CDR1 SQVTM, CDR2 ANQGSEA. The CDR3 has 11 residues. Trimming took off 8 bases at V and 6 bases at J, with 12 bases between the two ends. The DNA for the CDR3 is TGCAGCCTGGAGGTCGTGGATACGCAGTATTTT. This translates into CSLEVVDTQYF.

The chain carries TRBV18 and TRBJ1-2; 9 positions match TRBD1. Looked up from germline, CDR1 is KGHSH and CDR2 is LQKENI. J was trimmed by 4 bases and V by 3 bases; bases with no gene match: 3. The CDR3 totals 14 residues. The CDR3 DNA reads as TGTGCCAGCTCACCCCGGACAGGGGCCTATGGCTACACCTTC. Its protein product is CASSPRTGAYGYTF. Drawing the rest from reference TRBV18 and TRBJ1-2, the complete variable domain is NAGVMQNPRHLVRRRGQEARLRCSPMKGHSHVYWYRQLPEEGLKFMVYLQKENIIDESGMPKERFSAEFPKEGPSILRIQQVVRGDSAAYFCASSPRTGAYGYTFGSGTRLTVV.

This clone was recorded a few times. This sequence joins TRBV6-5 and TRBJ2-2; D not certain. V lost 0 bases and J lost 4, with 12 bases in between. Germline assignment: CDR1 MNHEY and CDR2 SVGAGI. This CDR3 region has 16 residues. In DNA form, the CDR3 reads TGTGCCAGCAGTTACTCTTCAGCGTTGCTCACCGGGGAGCTGTTTTTT. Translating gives CASSYSSALLTGELFF.

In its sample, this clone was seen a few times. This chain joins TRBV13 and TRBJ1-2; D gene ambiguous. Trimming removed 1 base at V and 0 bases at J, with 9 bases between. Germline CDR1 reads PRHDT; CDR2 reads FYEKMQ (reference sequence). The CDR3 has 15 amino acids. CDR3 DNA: TGTGCCAGCAGCTTAGCTTCGGGAGCTAACTATGGCTACACCTTC. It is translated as CASSLASGANYGYTF. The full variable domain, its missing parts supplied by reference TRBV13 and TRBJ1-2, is AAGVIQSPRHLIKEKRETATLKCYPIPRHDTVYWYQQGPGQDPQFLISFYEKMQSDKGSIPDRFSAQQFSDYHSELNMSSLELGDSALYFCASSLASGANYGYTFGSGTRLTVV.

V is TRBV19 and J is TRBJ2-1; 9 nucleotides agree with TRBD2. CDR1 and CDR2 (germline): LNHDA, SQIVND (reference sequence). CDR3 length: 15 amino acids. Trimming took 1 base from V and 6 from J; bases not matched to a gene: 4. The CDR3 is CASSIVRAGGNEQFF. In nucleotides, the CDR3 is TGTGCCAGTAGTATAGTAAGAGCGGGAGGCAATGAGCAGTTCTTC.

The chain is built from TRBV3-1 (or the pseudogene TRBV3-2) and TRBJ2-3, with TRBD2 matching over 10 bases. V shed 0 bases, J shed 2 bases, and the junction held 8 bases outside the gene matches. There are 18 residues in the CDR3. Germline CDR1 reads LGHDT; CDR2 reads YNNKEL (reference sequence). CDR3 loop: CASSQELAGPATTDTQYF. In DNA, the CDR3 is TGTGCCAGCAGCCAAGAACTAGCGGGGCCAGCGACCACAGATACGCAGTATTTT.

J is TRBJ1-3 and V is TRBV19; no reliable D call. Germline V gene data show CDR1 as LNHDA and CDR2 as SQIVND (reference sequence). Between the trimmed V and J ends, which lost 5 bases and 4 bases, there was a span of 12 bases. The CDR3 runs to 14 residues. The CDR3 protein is CASSPSAQGNTIYF. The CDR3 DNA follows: TGTGCCAGTAGTCCTAGTGCCCAAGGAAACACCATATATTTT.

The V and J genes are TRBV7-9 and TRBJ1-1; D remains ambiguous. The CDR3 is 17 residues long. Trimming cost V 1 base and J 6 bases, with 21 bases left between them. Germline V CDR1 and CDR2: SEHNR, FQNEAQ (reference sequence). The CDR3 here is CASSLGLSGSFASEAFF. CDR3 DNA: TGTGCCAGCAGCTTAGGACTGTCTGGATCGTTCGCTTCTGAAGCTTTCTTT.

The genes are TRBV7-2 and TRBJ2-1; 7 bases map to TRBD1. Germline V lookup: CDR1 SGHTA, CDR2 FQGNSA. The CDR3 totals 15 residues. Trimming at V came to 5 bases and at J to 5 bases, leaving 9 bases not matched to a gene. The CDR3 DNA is TGTGCCAGCAGCATTACCGGGACAGTGAACAATGAGCAGTTCTTC. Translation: CASSITGTVNNEQFF.

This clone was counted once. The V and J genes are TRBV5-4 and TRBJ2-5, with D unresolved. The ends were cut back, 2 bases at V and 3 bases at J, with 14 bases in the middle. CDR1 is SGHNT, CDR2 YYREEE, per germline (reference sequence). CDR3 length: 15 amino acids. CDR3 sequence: CASSFSTAEEETQYF. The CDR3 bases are TGTGCCAGCAGCTTTTCAACCGCCGAGGAAGAGACCCAGTACTTC.

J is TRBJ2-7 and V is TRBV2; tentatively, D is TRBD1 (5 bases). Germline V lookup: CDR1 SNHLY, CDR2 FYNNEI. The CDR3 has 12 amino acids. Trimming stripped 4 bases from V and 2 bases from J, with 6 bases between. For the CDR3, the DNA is TGTGCCAGCAGTGCAGGGCCCTACGAGCAGTACTTC. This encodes CASSAGPYEQYF. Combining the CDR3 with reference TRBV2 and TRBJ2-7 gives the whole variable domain EPEVTQTPSHQVTQMGQEVILRCVPISNHLYFYWYRQILGQKVEFLVSFYNNEISEKSEIFDDQFSVERPDGSNFTLKIRSTKLEDSAMYFCASSAGPYEQYFGPGTRLTVT.

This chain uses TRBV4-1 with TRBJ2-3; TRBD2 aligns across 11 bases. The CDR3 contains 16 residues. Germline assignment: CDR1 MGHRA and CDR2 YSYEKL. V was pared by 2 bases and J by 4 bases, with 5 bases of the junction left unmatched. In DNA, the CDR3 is TGCGCCAGCAGCCAACGACTAGCGGGGAACGCAGATACGCAGTATTTT. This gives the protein CASSQRLAGNADTQYF.

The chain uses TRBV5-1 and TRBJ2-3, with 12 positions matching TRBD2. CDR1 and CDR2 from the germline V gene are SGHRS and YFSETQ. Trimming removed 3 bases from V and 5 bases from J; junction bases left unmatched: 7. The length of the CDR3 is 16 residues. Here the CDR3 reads CASSSRLAGDRDTQYF. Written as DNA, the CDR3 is TGCGCCAGCAGCTCCAGACTAGCGGGGGATCGAGATACGCAGTATTTT.

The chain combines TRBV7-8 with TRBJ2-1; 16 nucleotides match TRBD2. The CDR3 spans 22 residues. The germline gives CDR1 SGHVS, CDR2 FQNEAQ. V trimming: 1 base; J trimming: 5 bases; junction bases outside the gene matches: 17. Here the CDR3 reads CASSLEGAGGLAGGPLHNEQFF. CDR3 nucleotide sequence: TGTGCCAGCAGCTTAGAGGGGGCAGGGGGACTAGCGGGAGGGCCCCTTCACAATGAGCAGTTCTTC.

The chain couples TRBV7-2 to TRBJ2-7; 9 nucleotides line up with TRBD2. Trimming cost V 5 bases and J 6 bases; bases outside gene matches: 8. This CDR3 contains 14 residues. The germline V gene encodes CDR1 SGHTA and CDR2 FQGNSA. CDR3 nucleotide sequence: TGTGCCAGCAGCCTGCGGGAGGGTGGCTTCGAGCAGTACTTC. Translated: CASSLREGGFEQYF.

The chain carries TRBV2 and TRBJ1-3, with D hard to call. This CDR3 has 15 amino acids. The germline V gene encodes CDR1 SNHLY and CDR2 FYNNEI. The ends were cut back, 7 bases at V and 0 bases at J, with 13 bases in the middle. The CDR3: CASKPVGDSGNTIYF. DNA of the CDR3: TGTGCCAGCAAACCAGTCGGGGACTCTGGAAACACCATATATTTT. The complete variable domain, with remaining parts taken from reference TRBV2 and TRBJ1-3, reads EPEVTQTPSHQVTQMGQEVILRCVPISNHLYFYWYRQILGQKVEFLVSFYNNEISEKSEIFDDQFSVERPDGSNFTLKIRSTKLEDSAMYFCASKPVGDSGNTIYFGEGSWLTVV.

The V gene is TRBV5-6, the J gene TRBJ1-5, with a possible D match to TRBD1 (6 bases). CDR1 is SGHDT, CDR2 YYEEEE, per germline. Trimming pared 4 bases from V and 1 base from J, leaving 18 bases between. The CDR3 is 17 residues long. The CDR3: CASSAVRGGRSNQPQHF. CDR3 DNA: TGTGCCAGCAGCGCCGTCCGCGGGGGGCGCAGCAATCAGCCCCAGCATTTT.

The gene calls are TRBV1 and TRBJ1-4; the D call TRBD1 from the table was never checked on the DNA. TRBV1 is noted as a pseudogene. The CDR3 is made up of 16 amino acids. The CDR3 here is CTSSYLTGTGGRKLFF. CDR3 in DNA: TGCACCAGCAGCTATCTTACCGGGACAGGTGGTCGAAAACTGTTTTTT.

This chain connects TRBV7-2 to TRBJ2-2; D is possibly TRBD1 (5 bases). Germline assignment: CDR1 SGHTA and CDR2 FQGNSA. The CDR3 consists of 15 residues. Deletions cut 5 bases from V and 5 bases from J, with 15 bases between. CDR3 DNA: TGTGCCAGCAGCCCGTCAGGGAAGGTTACCGGGGAGCTGTTTTTT. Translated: CASSPSGKVTGELFF.

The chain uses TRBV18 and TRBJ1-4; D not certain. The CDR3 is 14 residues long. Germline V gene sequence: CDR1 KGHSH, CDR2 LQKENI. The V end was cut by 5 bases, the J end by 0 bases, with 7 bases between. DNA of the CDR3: TGTGCCAGCTCATTCTCTCCAACTAATGAAAAACTGTTTTTT. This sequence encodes CASSFSPTNEKLFF.

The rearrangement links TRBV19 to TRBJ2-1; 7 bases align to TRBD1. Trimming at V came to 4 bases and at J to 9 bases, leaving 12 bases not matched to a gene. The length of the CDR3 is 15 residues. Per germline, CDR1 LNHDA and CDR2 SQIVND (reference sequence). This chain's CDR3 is CASSTDRSRNGEQFF. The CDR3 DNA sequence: TGTGCCAGTAGTACGGACAGGAGTAGGAATGGTGAGCAGTTCTTC.

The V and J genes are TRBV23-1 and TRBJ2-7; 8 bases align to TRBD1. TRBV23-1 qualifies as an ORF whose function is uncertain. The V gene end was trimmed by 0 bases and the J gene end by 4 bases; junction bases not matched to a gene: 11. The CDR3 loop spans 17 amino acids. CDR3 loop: CASSQSELDRGPYEQYF. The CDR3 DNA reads TGCGCCAGCAGTCAATCGGAGTTAGACAGGGGCCCATACGAGCAGTACTTC.

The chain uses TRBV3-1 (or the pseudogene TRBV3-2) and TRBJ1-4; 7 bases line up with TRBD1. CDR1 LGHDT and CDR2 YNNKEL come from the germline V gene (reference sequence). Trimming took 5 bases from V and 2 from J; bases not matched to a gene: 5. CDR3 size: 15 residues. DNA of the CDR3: TGTGCCAGCAGCAAAGGCAGGGGGACTAATGAAAAACTGTTTTTT. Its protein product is CASSKGRGTNEKLFF.

In DNA form, the CDR3 reads TGTGCCAGCGTACGGGGCTCCTACGAGCAGTACTTC. Its translation: CASVRGSYEQYF. The rearrangement links TRBV11-2 to TRBJ2-7; perhaps TRBD2 as D (5 bases). Germline loops: CDR1 SGHAT, CDR2 FQNNGV. The CDR3 is 12 amino acids. V lost 8 bases to trimming and J lost 0 bases, with 8 bases between them. The complete variable domain, with remaining parts taken from reference TRBV11-2 and TRBJ2-7, reads EAGVAQSPRYKIIEKRQSVAFWCNPISGHATLYWYQQILGQGPKLLIQFQNNGVVDDSQLPKDRFSAERLKGVDSTLKIQPAKLEDSAVYLCASVRGSYEQYFGPGTRLTVT.

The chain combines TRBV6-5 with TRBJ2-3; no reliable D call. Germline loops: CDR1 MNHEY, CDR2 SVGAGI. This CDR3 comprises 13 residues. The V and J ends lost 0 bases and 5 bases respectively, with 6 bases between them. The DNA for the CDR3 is TGTGCCAGCAGTTACTCTGGCGGAGATACGCAGTATTTT. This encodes CASSYSGGDTQYF.

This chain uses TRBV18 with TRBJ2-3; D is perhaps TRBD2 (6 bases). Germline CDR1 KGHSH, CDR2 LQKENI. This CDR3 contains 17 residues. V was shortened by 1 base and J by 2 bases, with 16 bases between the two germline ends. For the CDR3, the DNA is TGTGCCAGCTCACCACAAATGGCGGGACCGCACACAGATACGCAGTATTTT. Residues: CASSPQMAGPHTDTQYF.

CDR3 DNA: TGTGCCAGCAGTGAGGCATCGCAGATATACGAGCAGTACTTC. As protein: CASSEASQIYEQYF. V gene TRBV6-1 combines with J gene TRBJ2-7; D remains ambiguous. Trimming left V 3 bases short and J 4 bases short, with 13 bases between. Germline loops: CDR1 MNHNS, CDR2 SASEGT. The CDR3 extends over 14 amino acids.

This CDR3 reads CASSDQGGDTEAFF. Here the CDR3 DNA reads TGTGCCAGCAGTGACCAGGGAGGGGACACTGAAGCTTTCTTT. The chain recombines TRBV6-4 with TRBJ1-1; D might be TRBD1 (5 bases). Germline CDR1 and CDR2: MRHNA and SNTAGT. The V end lost 2 bases, the J end lost 3 bases, and 10 bases lay between the germline ends. CDR3 length: 14 amino acids.